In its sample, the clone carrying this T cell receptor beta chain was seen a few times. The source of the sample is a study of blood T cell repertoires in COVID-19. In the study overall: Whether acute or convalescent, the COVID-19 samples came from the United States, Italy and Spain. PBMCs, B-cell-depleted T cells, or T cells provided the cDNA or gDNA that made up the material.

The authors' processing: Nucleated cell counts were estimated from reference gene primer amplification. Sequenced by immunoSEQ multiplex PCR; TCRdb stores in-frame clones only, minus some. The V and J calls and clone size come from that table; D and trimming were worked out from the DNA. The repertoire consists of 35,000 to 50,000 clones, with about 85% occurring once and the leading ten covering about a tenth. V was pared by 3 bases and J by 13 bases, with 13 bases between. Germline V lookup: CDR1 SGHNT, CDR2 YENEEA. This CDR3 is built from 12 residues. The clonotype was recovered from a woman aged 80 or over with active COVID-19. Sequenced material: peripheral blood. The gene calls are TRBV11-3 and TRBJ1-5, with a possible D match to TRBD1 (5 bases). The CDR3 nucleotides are TGTGCCAGCAGCTTCCCCCCGGACATACAGCATTTT. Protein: CASSFPPDIQHF.